The 26 T cell receptor beta chains in this list originate from one sample, sequenced in a study of blood T cell repertoires in COVID-19. Sequencing was performed with immunoSEQ multiplex PCR; in TCRdb, only in-frame clones are kept and a portion is missing. The sample carries about 76,000 clones, 80% to 90% recorded once. The sequenced material came from peripheral blood. The receptor source for this set is a woman over 75 with active or convalescent COVID-19.

The V call is TRBV19, the J call TRBJ2-5; D may be TRBD2 (5 bases). Trimming shortened V by 1 base and J by 2 bases, and 8 bases separated the two germline ends. The CDR3 is 14 amino acids. The germline V gene encodes CDR1 LNHDA and CDR2 SQIVND (reference sequence). CDR3 nucleotide sequence: TGTGCCAGTAGTATAGCGACTACTCAAGAGACCCAGTACTTC. This translates into CASSIATTQETQYF.

The V gene is TRBV27, the J gene TRBJ1-1, with D possibly TRBD1 on 5 matching bases. CDR3 length: 14 amino acids. V lost 2 bases and J lost 4, with 11 bases in between. Per the germline V gene, CDR1 is MNHEY and CDR2 is SMNVEV (reference sequence). The DNA for the CDR3 is TGTGCCAGCAGTTTAAGGGGAATGTTCACTGAAGCTTTCTTT. This encodes CASSLRGMFTEAFF.

This chain links TRBV27 with TRBJ1-1; TRBD1 aligns across 12 bases. With 3 bases clipped from V and 5 bases from J, the junction kept 10 bases outside the gene matches. CDR1 is MNHEY, CDR2 SMNVEV, per germline (reference sequence). This CDR3 is built from 17 residues. The CDR3 DNA reads as TGTGCCAGCAGTTTCGGCGGGACAGGGGGCTTCGGAACTGAAGCTTTCTTT. It codes for CASSFGGTGGFGTEAFF.

The chain has TRBV19 and TRBJ2-5, with 7 positions matching TRBD1. CDR1 and CDR2 from the germline V gene are LNHDA and SQIVND (reference sequence). Trimming at V came to 6 bases and at J to 5 bases, leaving 12 bases not matched to a gene. The CDR3 length is 15 residues. The CDR3 region has the DNA TGTGCCAGTAGCCTGGGACAGCTCTCCAGGGAGACCCAGTACTTC. Amino acid sequence: CASSLGQLSRETQYF. Looking up the rest from reference TRBV19 and TRBJ2-5 gives the full variable domain: DGGITQSPKYLFRKEGQNVTLSCEQNLNHDAMYWYRQDPGQGLRLIYYSQIVNDFQKGDIAEGYSVSREKKESFPLTVTSAQKNPTAFYLCASSLGQLSRETQYFGPGTRLLVL.

The chain uses TRBV9 and TRBJ1-5, with D possibly matching TRBD1 (5 bases). Trimming cost V 3 bases and J 2 bases, with 9 bases left between them. Germline-derived CDR1 and CDR2 are SGDLS and YYNGEE. The CDR3 spans 14 residues. The CDR3 nucleotides read TGTGCCAGCAGCGCTTGGGGGGGCAATCAGCCCCAGCATTTT. Protein sequence: CASSAWGGNQPQHF.

The rearrangement uses TRBV7-2 and TRBJ1-6, with 7 bases fitting TRBD1. The CDR3 contains 14 residues. Germline V gene lookup returns CDR1 SGHTA and CDR2 FQGNSA. Trimming removed 2 bases from V and 11 bases from J; junction bases left unmatched: 6. The CDR3 sequence is CASSLLDRATPLHF. The CDR3 DNA reads TGTGCCAGCAGCTTACTTGACAGGGCAACACCCCTCCACTTT.

This chain uses TRBV19 with TRBJ1-2; 7 bases map to TRBD1. With V trimmed by 5 bases and J by 6 bases, 9 bases remained unmatched. Germline lookup yields CDR1 LNHDA and CDR2 SQIVND (reference sequence). CDR3 length: 14 amino acids. In DNA form, the CDR3 reads TGTGCCAGTAGTCCCGAGACAGGGCCTCATGGCTACACCTTC. This sequence encodes CASSPETGPHGYTF.

The gene calls are TRBV3-1 (or the pseudogene TRBV3-2) and TRBJ2-7; TRBD1 agrees at 9 bases. This CDR3 has 13 residues. With V trimmed by 4 bases and J by 3 bases, 1 base remained unmatched. Germline-derived CDR1 and CDR2 are LGHDT and YNNKEL (reference sequence). This CDR3 is CASSRQGVYEQYF. DNA of the CDR3: TGTGCCAGCAGCCGACAGGGGGTCTACGAGCAGTACTTC.

V and J are TRBV5-1 and TRBJ1-6, with D possibly matching TRBD1 (6 bases). The germline CDR1 and CDR2 sequences are SGHRS and YFSETQ. The CDR3 is 14 amino acids. V dropped 2 bases and J dropped 5 bases, with 8 bases sitting between them. The CDR3: CASSLPGDNSPLHF. Here the CDR3 DNA reads TGCGCCAGCAGCTTACCAGGGGATAATTCACCCCTCCACTTT.

The rearrangement links TRBV2 to TRBJ1-6; the match to TRBD1 covers 7 bases. The germline CDR1 and CDR2 sequences are SNHLY and FYNNEI. CDR3 length: 14 amino acids. Trimming took 6 bases from V and 3 from J; bases not matched to a gene: 2. The CDR3 protein is CASRRDSYNSPLHF. The CDR3, as DNA: TGTGCCAGCAGACGGGACAGCTATAATTCACCCCTCCACTTT.

This chain uses TRBV6-5 with TRBJ1-4; 7 positions agree with TRBD1. Looked up from germline, CDR1 is MNHEY and CDR2 is SVGAGI. This CDR3 comprises 12 residues. V gave up 9 bases and J gave up 8 bases; unmatched junction bases: 6. The CDR3 nucleotides read TGTGCCAGTAAGGGGGCTTCGGAAAAACTGTTTTTT. This translates into CASKGASEKLFF.

The V call is TRBV6-1, the J call TRBJ1-4, with D perhaps TRBD1 (5 bases). The CDR3 is made up of 16 amino acids. Per germline, CDR1 MNHNS and CDR2 SASEGT. V shed 2 bases and J shed 2 bases, with 12 bases lying between them. The CDR3 is CASSEMGGSTNEKLFF. The CDR3 nucleotides are TGTGCCAGCAGTGAAATGGGGGGTAGTACTAATGAAAAACTGTTTTTT.

The V and J genes are TRBV7-2 and TRBJ2-7, with TRBD1 identical over 10 bases. The V and J ends lost 4 bases and 1 base, in that order; junction bases with no gene match: 13. This CDR3 has 18 amino acids. Germline lookup yields CDR1 SGHTA and CDR2 FQGNSA. DNA for the CDR3: TGTGCCAGCAGCTCCCGGGACAGGGGATCTCCAAATTCCTACGAGCAGTACTTC. Its protein is CASSSRDRGSPNSYEQYF.

This chain uses TRBV12-3 or TRBV12-4 with TRBJ1-1; perhaps TRBD1 as D (6 bases). This CDR3 has 12 residues. Trimming removed 6 bases at V and 5 bases at J, with 10 bases between. CDR3 sequence: CASRIGGTEAFF. The DNA for the CDR3 is TGTGCCAGCAGGATAGGGGGAACTGAAGCTTTCTTT.

The rearrangement uses TRBV19 and TRBJ2-1; a possible D gene is TRBD1 (6 bases). The CDR3 length is 19 residues. V lost 5 bases and J lost 0, with 23 bases in between. Germline lookup yields CDR1 LNHDA and CDR2 SQIVND (reference sequence). This CDR3 reads CASSSNAYGQRSSYNEQFF. CDR3 DNA: TGTGCCAGTAGTTCCAACGCTTATGGACAGCGAAGCTCCTACAATGAGCAGTTCTTC.

The chain carries TRBV7-2 and TRBJ2-1; D is perhaps TRBD2 (6 bases). The CDR3 covers 16 residues. Germline V gene lookup returns CDR1 SGHTA and CDR2 FQGNSA. V was clipped by 1 base and J by 3 bases, with 13 bases between them. The CDR3 loop is CASSLGPGTLYNEQFF. CDR3 nucleotide sequence: TGTGCCAGCAGCTTAGGCCCCGGGACTCTCTACAATGAGCAGTTCTTC.

This clone showed up just once. This rearrangement joins TRBV30 to TRBJ2-7; D is unresolved. V lost 0 bases and J 2 bases, leaving 14 bases between the germline ends. Germline-derived CDR1 and CDR2 are GTSNPN and SVGIG (reference sequence). The CDR3 extends over 15 amino acids. The CDR3 is CAWSVRESYPYEQYF. In DNA form, the CDR3 reads TGTGCCTGGAGTGTACGCGAGAGCTACCCCTACGAGCAGTACTTC.

V and J are TRBV19 and TRBJ1-5, with a weak D call TRBD1 (6 bases). The CDR3 contains 16 residues. The ends were cut back, 4 bases at V and 3 bases at J, with 16 bases in the middle. CDR1 is LNHDA, CDR2 SQIVND, per germline (reference sequence). The CDR3 DNA follows: TGTGCCAGTAGTACCCCCGGGACAAACTACAATCAGCCCCAGCATTTT. This encodes CASSTPGTNYNQPQHF.

This chain links TRBV29-1 with TRBJ1-1; no clear D. Germline CDR1 reads SQVTM; CDR2 reads ANQGSEA. V was cut by 5 bases and J by 1 base, with 5 bases left in between. This CDR3 region has 11 residues. This CDR3 is CSVQWNTEAFF. CDR3 in DNA: TGCAGCGTTCAGTGGAACACTGAAGCTTTCTTT. Using reference TRBV29-1 and TRBJ1-1 for the parts outside the CDR3, the full variable domain is SAVISQKPSRDICQRGTSLTIQCQVDSQVTMMFWYRQQPGQSLTLIATANQGSEATYESGFVIDKFPISRPNLTFSTLTVSNMSPEDSSIYLCSVQWNTEAFFGQGTRLTVV.

V gene TRBV2 combines with J gene TRBJ1-5, with 11 bases identical to TRBD1. CDR3 length: 16 amino acids. V trimming: 8 bases; J trimming: 5 bases; junction bases outside the gene matches: 11. From germline, CDR1 is SNHLY and CDR2 FYNNEI. CDR3 region: CASSRTGGESDQPQHF. The CDR3 DNA is TGTGCCAGCTCCCGGACAGGGGGCGAATCAGATCAGCCCCAGCATTTT. The full variable domain, completed using reference TRBV2 and TRBJ1-5, is EPEVTQTPSHQVTQMGQEVILRCVPISNHLYFYWYRQILGQKVEFLVSFYNNEISEKSEIFDDQFSVERPDGSNFTLKIRSTKLEDSAMYFCASSRTGGESDQPQHFGDGTRLSIL.

V and J are TRBV21-1 and TRBJ1-1; the table's D call, TRBD1, has no DNA check behind it. TRBV21-1 represents a pseudogene. The CDR3 totals 15 residues. In DNA form, the CDR3 reads TGTGCCAGCAGCAAAGGGGCCCAGCTTTACACTGAAGCTTTCTTT. It specifies CASSKGAQLYTEAFF.

The chain combines TRBV14 with TRBJ1-6, with 8 bases that match TRBD1. Germline-derived CDR1 and CDR2 are SGHDN and FVKESK. This CDR3 is built from 15 residues. The ends lost 4 bases at V and 10 bases at J; junction bases unmatched: 9. The CDR3 DNA reads TGTGCCAGCAGCCCCCGACAGGGGTTAAGGTCACCCCTCCACTTT. Translation gives CASSPRQGLRSPLHF.

This clone was observed once. J is TRBJ2-1 and V is TRBV5-6; D perhaps matches TRBD1 (6 bases). The CDR3 extends over 15 amino acids. Germline V gene lookup returns CDR1 SGHDT and CDR2 YYEEEE. V gave up 2 bases and J gave up 7 bases, with 16 bases separating them. CDR3 bases: TGTGCCAGCAGCTTCCGTGGGGGCCCTAGGAATGAGCAGTTCTTC. Its protein is CASSFRGGPRNEQFF.

V and J are TRBV6-6 and TRBJ1-3; no definite D call. CDR3 length equals 14 residues. V was pared by 7 bases and J by 9 bases, with 19 bases between. Germline V lookup: CDR1 MNHNY, CDR2 SVGAGI (reference sequence). In DNA form, the CDR3 reads TGTGCCAGCACCCTAGACGGCCCACGGGGCACCATATATTTT. Translated, it gives CASTLDGPRGTIYF.

The J gene is TRBJ2-7, the V gene TRBV20-1; possible D gene TRBD2, 6 bases. This CDR3 has 14 amino acids. Germline assignment: CDR1 DFQATT and CDR2 SNEGSKA (reference sequence). Trimming pared 3 bases from V and 4 bases from J, leaving 16 bases between. For the CDR3, the DNA is TGCAGTGCTAGTTGGTCTGGCGGGGAATACGAGCAGTACTTC. This gives the protein CSASWSGGEYEQYF.

This clone was recorded once. V gene TRBV6-5 combines with J gene TRBJ2-6, with D tentatively TRBD1 (5 bases). The CDR3 runs to 15 residues. CDR1 and CDR2 (germline): MNHEY, SVGAGI. Between the trimmed V and J ends, which lost 2 bases and 8 bases, there was a span of 13 bases. CDR3 sequence (DNA): TGTGCCAGCAGTTACGGACAACAGAAACCCAACGTCCTGACTTTC. Residues: CASSYGQQKPNVLTF.